This T cell receptor beta chain stems from a study of CD4 T cells in relation to SARS-CoV-2 and coronaviruses. The method was immunoSEQ multiplex PCR; TCRdb's version includes in-frame clones alone and lacks a portion of them. This sample has 20,000 to 25,000 clones, with 55% to 75% found just once. A note on this clone: Antigen: not known.

V was pared by 5 bases and J by 4 bases, with 3 bases of the junction left unmatched. The length of the CDR3 is 13 residues. The unexposed donors gave CD4+ T cells in about 2011-2019, prior to COVID-19. Isolation of CD4+ T cells took place after less than twelve days in culture. Sequencing was carried out using CD4+ T cells from PBMCs, cultured in vitro. The chain couples TRBV12-3 or TRBV12-4 to TRBJ1-2; 8 bases map to TRBD1. The TCR originated in a human donor in good health. CDR3 region: CASSPQGGYGYTF. CDR3 DNA sequence: TGTGCCAGCAGTCCACAGGGGGGCTATGGCTACACCTTC.